These T cell receptor beta chains were read from a single sample in a study of T-cell memory formation after mild COVID-19. MiXCR, applied by TCRdb to the 5' RACE reads, yields one record per CDR3 protein. There are roughly 380,000 distinct CDR3 sequences in the sample; around 28% occur only once, and 13% lies in the top ten. The specimen sequenced was PBMCs or a T cell subset sorted from them (not recorded which). The receptors originated from an adult woman who had mild COVID-19 (a few samples of this study predate the infection). Cell type and time point are not known. Each CDR3 is given with its conserved first and last residue. D genes are given only for firm matches. Size is omitted from some rows. Given values are once, few, many or a class for expanded clones.

d_gene | j_gene | v_gene | abundance | CDR3aa | CDR3nt
- | TRBJ2-4 | TRBV29-1 | few | CSVGVVAKNIQYF | TGCAGCGTTGGGGTTGTAGCCAAAAACATTCAGTACTTC
- | TRBJ2-2 | TRBV5-1 | - | CASFSRGELFF | TGCGCCAGCTTTAGTCGTGGGGAGCTGTTTTTT
TRBD1 | TRBJ1-2 | TRBV18 | - | CASSPGTGSNYGYTF | TGTGCCAGCTCACCGGGGACAGGGTCAAACTATGGCTACACCTTC
- | TRBJ2-5 | TRBV5-1 | - | CASTKVPPTAQETQYF | TGCGCCAGCACCAAGGTCCCCCCCACCGCACAAGAGACCCAGTACTTC
TRBD1 | TRBJ1-2 | TRBV20-1 | few | CSAMSQGGPYGYTF | TGCAGTGCGATGTCACAGGGGGGACCCTATGGCTACACCTTC
- | TRBJ1-1 | TRBV7-9 | - | CASSSLIREGPGHWNTEAFF | TGTGCCAGCAGCTCTCTTATTCGGGAAGGACCGGGACACTGGAACACTGAAGCTTTCTTT
- | TRBJ2-7 | TRBV12-2 | few | CASRLARFERESSYEQYF | TGTGCAAGTCGCTTAGCGCGGTTCGAGCGGGAAAGCTCCTACGAGCAGTACTTC
- | TRBJ2-1 | TRBV6-2/TRBV6-3 | - | CASRVGASSYNEQFF | TGTGCCAGCAGGGTCGGGGCGAGCTCCTACAATGAGCAGTTCTTC
- | TRBJ1-1 | TRBV11-3 | few | CASSFHQGNTEAFF | TGTGCCAGCAGCTTTCATCAGGGAAACACTGAAGCTTTCTTT
- | TRBJ2-7 | TRBV24-1 | - | CATSDSTATYEQYF | TGTGCCACCAGTGATTCAACAGCTACCTACGAGCAGTACTTC
TRBD1 | TRBJ2-2 | TRBV7-3 | - | CASSSPGQPAGELFF | TGTGCCAGCAGCTCTCCGGGACAGCCAGCGGGGGAGCTGTTTTTT
TRBD1 | TRBJ1-5 | TRBV12-3/TRBV12-4 | - | CASARRQGMGQPQHF | TGTGCCAGCGCCCGCCGACAGGGAATGGGTCAGCCCCAGCATTTT
TRBD2 | TRBJ2-5 | TRBV12-3/TRBV12-4 | - | CASSLEGPGGQETQYF | TGTGCCAGCAGCTTAGAAGGCCCGGGAGGCCAAGAGACCCAGTACTTC
- | TRBJ2-1 | TRBV18 | - | CASSPPEYSNEQFF | TGTGCCAGCTCACCACCGGAGTATTCCAATGAGCAGTTCTTC
TRBD2 | TRBJ2-7 | TRBV10-3 | - | CAISGLAGFSYEQYF | TGTGCCATCAGTGGTCTAGCGGGGTTCTCCTACGAGCAGTACTTC
- | TRBJ1-2 | TRBV5-1 | - | CASSLDVNYGYTF | TGCGCCAGCAGCTTGGACGTTAACTATGGCTACACCTTC
TRBD2 | TRBJ2-1 | TRBV12-3/TRBV12-4 | few | CASSTGLAGGGEQFF | TGTGCCAGCAGTACGGGACTAGCGGGAGGGGGTGAGCAGTTCTTC
TRBD1 | TRBJ1-6 | TRBV20-1 | - | CSARVRQGQGNSPLHF | TGCAGTGCTAGAGTAAGACAGGGACAGGGGAATTCACCCCTCCACTTT
- | TRBJ2-3 | TRBV9 | - | CASSVVEGADTQYF | TGTGCCAGCAGCGTAGTAGAAGGCGCAGATACGCAGTATTTT
- | TRBJ1-2 | TRBV12-3/TRBV12-4 | few | CASSLFRGSGSGYTF | TGTGCCAGCAGTTTATTTCGGGGGTCGGGTTCTGGCTACACCTTC
TRBD2 | TRBJ2-5 | TRBV29-1 | - | CSVELAGFQETQYF | TGCAGCGTTGAACTAGCGGGGTTCCAAGAGACCCAGTACTTC
TRBD2 | TRBJ2-1 | TRBV7-9 | few | CASSQGLVTYNEQFF | TGTGCCAGCAGCCAGGGACTAGTGACCTACAATGAGCAGTTCTTC
TRBD2 | TRBJ2-3 | TRBV2 | few | CASSRGGRTDTQYF | TGTGCCAGCAGTCGGGGGGGCCGCACAGATACGCAGTATTTT
- | TRBJ2-3 | TRBV6-6 | few | CASSYQSGFRGDTQYF | TGTGCCAGCAGTTACCAAAGCGGGTTCCGGGGAGATACGCAGTATTTT
TRBD2 | TRBJ2-7 | TRBV29-1 | - | CSVEDRSSGAPFYEQYF | TGCAGCGTTGAAGATAGGTCTAGCGGGGCTCCCTTCTACGAGCAGTACTTC
- | TRBJ1-2 | TRBV24-1 | - | CATSDRRRGGDYGYTF | TGTGCCACCAGTGACAGACGCAGGGGAGGCGACTATGGCTACACCTTC
TRBD1 | TRBJ2-5 | TRBV5-1 | many | CASSYRGQETQYF | TGCGCCAGCAGTTACAGGGGGCAGGAGACCCAGTACTTC
- | TRBJ2-1 | TRBV27 | - | CASYQRLASSYNEQFF | TGTGCCAGCTATCAACGGCTAGCTAGCTCCTACAATGAGCAGTTCTTC
- | TRBJ1-2 | TRBV12-3/TRBV12-4 | few | CASSLQARGYTF | TGTGCCAGCAGTTTACAGGCCCGCGGCTACACCTTC
- | TRBJ1-2 | TRBV29-1 | - | CSVDRSYGYTF | TGCAGCGTTGATAGGTCCTATGGCTACACCTTC
TRBD1 | TRBJ2-6 | TRBV2 | - | CASNDRGVISGANVLTF | TGTGCCAGCAACGACAGGGGTGTAATCTCTGGGGCCAACGTCCTGACTTTC
TRBD2 | TRBJ2-2 | TRBV12-5 | few | CASGLVLSRLAGVRGHTGELFF | TGTGCTAGTGGTTTGGTACTGAGTCGACTAGCGGGAGTTCGCGGTCACACCGGGGAGCTGTTTTTT
- | TRBJ2-2 | TRBV29-1 | - | CSGREKNTGELFF | TGCAGCGGCCGGGAGAAGAACACCGGGGAGCTGTTTTTT
- | TRBJ2-3 | TRBV5-1 | many | CASDRDRGTDTQYF | TGCGCCAGCGACCGGGACCGGGGCACAGATACGCAGTATTTT
- | TRBJ2-5 | TRBV12-3/TRBV12-4 | - | CASSPGPRGETQYF | TGTGCCAGCAGTCCGGGACCCCGCGGGGAGACCCAGTACTTC
- | TRBJ2-1 | TRBV9 | many | CASSPSDWKDEQFF | TGTGCCAGCAGCCCTTCGGACTGGAAGGATGAGCAGTTCTTC
TRBD2 | TRBJ2-1 | TRBV29-1 | - | CSVVTSGSQVQFF | TGCAGCGTTGTCACTAGCGGGAGTCAGGTGCAGTTCTTC
- | TRBJ1-1 | TRBV9 | once | CASSPTVGTEAFF | TGTGCCAGCAGCCCAACAGTGGGCACTGAAGCTTTCTTT
- | TRBJ2-1 | TRBV5-5 | - | CASSPYFSRYYNEQFF | TGTGCCAGCAGCCCCTACTTCTCCCGATATTACAATGAGCAGTTCTTC
- | TRBJ2-7 | TRBV7-9 | - | CASSSPSTGPEQYF | TGTGCCAGCAGCTCCCCGTCGACAGGTCCCGAGCAGTACTTC
- | TRBJ2-7 | TRBV6-1 | few | CAIGTGVAYEQYF | TGTGCCATCGGGACTGGAGTAGCCTACGAGCAGTACTTC
- | TRBJ2-3 | TRBV5-1 | - | CASSPLLSPDTQYF | TGCGCCAGCAGCCCTCTACTAAGCCCAGATACGCAGTATTTT
- | TRBJ2-7 | TRBV12-1 | - | CASSFDGQASYEQYF | TGTGCCAGCAGCTTTGACGGACAGGCCAGCTACGAGCAGTACTTC